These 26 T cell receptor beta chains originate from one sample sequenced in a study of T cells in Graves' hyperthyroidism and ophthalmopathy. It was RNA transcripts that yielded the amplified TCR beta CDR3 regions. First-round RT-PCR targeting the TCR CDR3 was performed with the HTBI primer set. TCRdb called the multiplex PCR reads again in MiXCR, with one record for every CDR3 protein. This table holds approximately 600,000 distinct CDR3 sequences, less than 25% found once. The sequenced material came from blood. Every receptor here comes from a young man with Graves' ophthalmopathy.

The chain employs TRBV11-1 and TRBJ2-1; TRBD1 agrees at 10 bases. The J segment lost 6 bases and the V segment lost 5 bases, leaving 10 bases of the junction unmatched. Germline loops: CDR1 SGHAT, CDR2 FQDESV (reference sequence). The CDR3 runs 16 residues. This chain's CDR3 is CASSTAGTGVFNEQFF. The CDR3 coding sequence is TGTGCCAGCAGCACCGCCGGGACAGGGGTCTTCAATGAGCAGTTCTTC.

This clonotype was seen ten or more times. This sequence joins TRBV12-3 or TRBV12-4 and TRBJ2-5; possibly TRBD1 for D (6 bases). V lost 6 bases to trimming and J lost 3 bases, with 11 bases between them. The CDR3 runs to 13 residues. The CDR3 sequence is CASSLRGEETQYF. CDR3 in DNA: TGTGCCAGCAGCCTCAGGGGAGAAGAGACCCAGTACTTC.

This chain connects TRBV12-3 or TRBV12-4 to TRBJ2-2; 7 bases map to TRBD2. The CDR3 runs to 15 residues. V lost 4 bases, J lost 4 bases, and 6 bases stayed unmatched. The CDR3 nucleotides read TGTGCCAGCAGTTCTGGCGGGAGCGGCACCGGGGAGCTGTTTTTT. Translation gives CASSSGGSGTGELFF.

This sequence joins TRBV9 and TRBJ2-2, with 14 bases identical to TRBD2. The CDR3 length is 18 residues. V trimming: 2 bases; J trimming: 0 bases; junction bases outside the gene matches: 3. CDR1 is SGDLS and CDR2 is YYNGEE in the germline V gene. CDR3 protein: CASSVGGLAGANTGELFF. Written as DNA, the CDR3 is TGTGCCAGCAGCGTTGGGGGACTAGCGGGGGCGAACACCGGGGAGCTGTTTTTT. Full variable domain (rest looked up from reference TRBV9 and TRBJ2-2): DSGVTQTPKHLITATGQRVTLRCSPRSGDLSVYWYQQSLDQGLQFLIQYYNGEERAKGNILERFSAQQFPDLHSELNLSSLELGDSALYFCASSVGGLAGANTGELFFGEGSRLTVL.

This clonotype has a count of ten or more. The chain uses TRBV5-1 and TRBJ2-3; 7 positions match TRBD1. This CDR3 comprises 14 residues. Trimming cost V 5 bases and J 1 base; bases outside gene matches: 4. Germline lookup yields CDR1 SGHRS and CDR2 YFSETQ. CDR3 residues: CASRPQGGTDTQYF. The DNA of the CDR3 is TGCGCCAGCAGGCCTCAGGGGGGCACAGATACGCAGTATTTT.

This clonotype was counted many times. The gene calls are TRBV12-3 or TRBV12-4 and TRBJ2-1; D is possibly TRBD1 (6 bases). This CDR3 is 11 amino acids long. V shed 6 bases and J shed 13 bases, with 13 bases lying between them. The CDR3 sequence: CASSPRGYQFF. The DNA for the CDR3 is TGTGCCAGCAGCCCCAGGGGATACCAGTTCTTC.

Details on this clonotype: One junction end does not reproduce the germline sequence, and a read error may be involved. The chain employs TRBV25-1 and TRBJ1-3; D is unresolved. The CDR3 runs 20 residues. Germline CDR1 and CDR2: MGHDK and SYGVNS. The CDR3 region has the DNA TGTGCCAGCAGTGAATATTACCCCGGTTTCGGCCAGAGCTCTAGAAACACCATATATTTT. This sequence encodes CASSEYYPGFGQSSRNTIYF.

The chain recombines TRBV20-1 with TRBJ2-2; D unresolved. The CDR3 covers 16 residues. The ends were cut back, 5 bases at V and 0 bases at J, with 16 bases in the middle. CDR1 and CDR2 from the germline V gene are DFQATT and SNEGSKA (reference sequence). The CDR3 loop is CSALPPLGSNTGELFF. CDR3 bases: TGCAGTGCTCTGCCGCCGTTGGGATCGAACACCGGGGAGCTGTTTTTT.

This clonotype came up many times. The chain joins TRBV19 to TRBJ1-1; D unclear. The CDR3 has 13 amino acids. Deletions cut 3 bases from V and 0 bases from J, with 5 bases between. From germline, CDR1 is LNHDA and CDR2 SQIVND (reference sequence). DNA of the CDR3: TGTGCCAGTAGTATCTCCGTGAACACTGAAGCTTTCTTT. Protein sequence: CASSISVNTEAFF.

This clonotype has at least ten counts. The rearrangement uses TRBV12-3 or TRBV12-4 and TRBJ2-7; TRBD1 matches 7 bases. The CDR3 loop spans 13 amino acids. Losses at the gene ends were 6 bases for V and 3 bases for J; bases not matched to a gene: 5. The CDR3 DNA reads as TGTGCCAGCAGCCCCGGACAGGTCTACGAGCAGTACTTC. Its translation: CASSPGQVYEQYF.

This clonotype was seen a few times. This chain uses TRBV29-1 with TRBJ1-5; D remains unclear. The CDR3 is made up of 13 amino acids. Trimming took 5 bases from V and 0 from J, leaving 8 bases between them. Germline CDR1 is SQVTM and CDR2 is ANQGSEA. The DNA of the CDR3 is TGCAGCGTTCAGGACTCTAGCAATCAGCCCCAGCATTTT. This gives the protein CSVQDSSNQPQHF.

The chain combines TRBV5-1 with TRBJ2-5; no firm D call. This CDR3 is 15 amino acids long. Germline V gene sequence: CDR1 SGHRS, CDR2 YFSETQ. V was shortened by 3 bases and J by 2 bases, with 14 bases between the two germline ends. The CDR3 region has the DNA TGCGCCAGCAGCTCCTCTCAGCCCTGGCAAGAGACCCAGTACTTC. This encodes CASSSSQPWQETQYF.

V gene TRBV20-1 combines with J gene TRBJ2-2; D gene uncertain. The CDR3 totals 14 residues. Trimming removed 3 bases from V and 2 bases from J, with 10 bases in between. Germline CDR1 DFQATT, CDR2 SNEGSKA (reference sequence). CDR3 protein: CSASPQINTGELFF. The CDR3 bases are TGCAGTGCTAGTCCCCAGATTAACACCGGGGAGCTGTTTTTT.

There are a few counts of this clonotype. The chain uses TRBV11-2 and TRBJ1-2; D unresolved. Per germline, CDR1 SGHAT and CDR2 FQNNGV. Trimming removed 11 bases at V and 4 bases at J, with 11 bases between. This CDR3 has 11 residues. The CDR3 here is CAVDIFYGYTF. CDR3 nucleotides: TGTGCCGTCGACATTTTCTATGGCTACACCTTC.

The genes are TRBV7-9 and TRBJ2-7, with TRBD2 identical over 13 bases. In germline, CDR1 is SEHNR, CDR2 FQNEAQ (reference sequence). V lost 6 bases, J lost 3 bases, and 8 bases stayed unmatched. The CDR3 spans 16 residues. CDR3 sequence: CASSFEGLAGYYEQYF. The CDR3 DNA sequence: TGTGCCAGCAGTTTTGAGGGACTAGCGGGATACTACGAGCAGTACTTC.

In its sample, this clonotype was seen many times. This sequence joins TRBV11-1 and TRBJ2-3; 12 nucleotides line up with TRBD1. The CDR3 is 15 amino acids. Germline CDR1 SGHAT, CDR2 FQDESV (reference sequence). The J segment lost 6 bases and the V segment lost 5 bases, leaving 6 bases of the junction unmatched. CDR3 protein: CASSQGTGGGDTQYF. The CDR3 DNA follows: TGTGCCAGCAGCCAGGGGACAGGGGGCGGCGATACGCAGTATTTT.

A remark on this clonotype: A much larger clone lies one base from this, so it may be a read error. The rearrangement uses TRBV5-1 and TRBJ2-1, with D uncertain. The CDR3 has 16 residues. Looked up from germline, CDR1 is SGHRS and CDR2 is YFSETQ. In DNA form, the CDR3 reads TGCGCCAGCAGTCTAGAGGTAGGCGTCAACAACAATGAGCAGTCCTTC. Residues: CASSLEVGVNNNEQSF.

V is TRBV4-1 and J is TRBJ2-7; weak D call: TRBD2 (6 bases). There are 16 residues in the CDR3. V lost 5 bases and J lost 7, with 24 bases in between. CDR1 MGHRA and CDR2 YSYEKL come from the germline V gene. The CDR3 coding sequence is TGCGCCAGCAGCGTGTCGGGACTCCAATTGACGGGGGAGCAGTACTTC. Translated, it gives CASSVSGLQLTGEQYF.

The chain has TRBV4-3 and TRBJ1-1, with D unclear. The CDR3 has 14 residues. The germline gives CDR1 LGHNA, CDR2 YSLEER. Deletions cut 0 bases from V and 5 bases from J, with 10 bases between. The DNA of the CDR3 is TGCGCCAGCAGCCAAGAATGGGCCGGAACTGAAGCTTTCTTT. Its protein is CASSQEWAGTEAFF.

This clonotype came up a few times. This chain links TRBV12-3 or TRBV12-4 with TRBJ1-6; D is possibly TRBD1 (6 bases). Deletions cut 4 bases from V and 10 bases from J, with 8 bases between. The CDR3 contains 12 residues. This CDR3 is CASSWDKSPLHF. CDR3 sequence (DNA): TGTGCCAGCAGTTGGGACAAATCACCCCTCCACTTT.

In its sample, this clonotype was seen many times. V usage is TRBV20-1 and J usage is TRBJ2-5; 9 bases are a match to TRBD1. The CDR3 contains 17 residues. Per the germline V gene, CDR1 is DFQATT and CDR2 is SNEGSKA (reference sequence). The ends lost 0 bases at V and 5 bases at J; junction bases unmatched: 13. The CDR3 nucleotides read TGCAGTGCTAGAGACCCTCATAGACAGGGGGTAGTTGAGACCCAGTACTTC. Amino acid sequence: CSARDPHRQGVVETQYF.

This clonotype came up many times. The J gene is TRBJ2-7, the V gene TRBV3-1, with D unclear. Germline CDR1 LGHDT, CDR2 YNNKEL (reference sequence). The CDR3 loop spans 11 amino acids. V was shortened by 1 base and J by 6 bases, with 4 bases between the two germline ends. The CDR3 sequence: CASSQATEQYF. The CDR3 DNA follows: TGTGCCAGCAGCCAAGCAACCGAGCAGTACTTC.

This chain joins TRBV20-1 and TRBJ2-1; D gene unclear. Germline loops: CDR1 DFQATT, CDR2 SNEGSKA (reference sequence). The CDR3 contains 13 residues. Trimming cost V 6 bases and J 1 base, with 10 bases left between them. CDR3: CSALLPSYNEQFF. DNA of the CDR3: TGCAGTGCACTCCTACCTTCCTACAATGAGCAGTTCTTC.

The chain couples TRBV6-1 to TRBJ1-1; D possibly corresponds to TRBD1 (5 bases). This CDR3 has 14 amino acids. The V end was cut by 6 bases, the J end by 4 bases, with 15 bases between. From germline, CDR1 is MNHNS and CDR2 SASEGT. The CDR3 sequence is CASSPRQGATEAFF. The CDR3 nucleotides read TGTGCCAGCAGCCCTCGGCAGGGAGCCACTGAAGCTTTCTTT.

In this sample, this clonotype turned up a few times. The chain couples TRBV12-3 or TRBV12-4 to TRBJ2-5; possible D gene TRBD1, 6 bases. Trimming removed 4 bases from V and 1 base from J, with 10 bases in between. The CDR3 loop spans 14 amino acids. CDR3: CASSSWGPQETQYF. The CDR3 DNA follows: TGTGCCAGCAGTTCCTGGGGGCCCCAAGAGACCCAGTACTTC.

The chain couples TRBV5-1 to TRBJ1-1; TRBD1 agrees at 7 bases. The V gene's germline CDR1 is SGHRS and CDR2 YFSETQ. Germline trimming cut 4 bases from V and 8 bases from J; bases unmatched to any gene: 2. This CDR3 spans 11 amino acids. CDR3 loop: CASSRGREAFF. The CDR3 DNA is TGCGCCAGCAGCAGGGGGCGAGAAGCTTTCTTT. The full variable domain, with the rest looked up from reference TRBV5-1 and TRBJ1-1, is KAGVTQTPRYLIKTRGQQVTLSCSPISGHRSVSWYQQTPGQGLQFLFEYFSETQRNKGNFPGRFSGRQFSNSRSEMNVSTLELGDSALYLCASSRGREAFFGQGTRLTVV.